This is a list of T cell receptor beta chains from one sample in a study of blood T cells in healthy people across ages. TCRdb passed the 5' RACE reads through MiXCR, listing each CDR3 protein once. The sample shows around 1,900,000 distinct CDR3 sequences, approximately 39% of them seen only once. The sequenced sample was blood. The receptor set was obtained from a human donor in good health. Each CDR3 is given with its conserved first and last residue. The order of the fields is clone size, CDR3 length, V gene, J gene, D gene, CDR3 protein, CDR3 DNA. A D gene is named only where the DNA matches it firmly. Clone size is given for some rows only: seen once, a few or many times, or a class if the clone is expanded.

NA	17	TRBV29-1	TRBJ1-1	NA	CSVRSTGRGGMDTEAFF	TGCAGCGTCCGCAGTACAGGGAGGGGGGGCATGGACACTGAAGCTTTCTTT
NA	13	TRBV6-5	TRBJ1-2	NA	CASSYTEDYGYTF	TGTGCCAGCAGTTATACCGAGGACTATGGCTACACCTTC
few	14	TRBV29-1	TRBJ2-5	TRBD2	CSVSPSGAKETQYF	TGCAGCGTTAGTCCTAGCGGGGCAAAAGAGACCCAGTACTTC
NA	16	TRBV7-9	TRBJ2-3	TRBD2	CASSTRLASSTDTQYF	TGTGCCAGCAGCACCCGACTAGCATCTAGCACAGATACGCAGTATTTT
NA	15	TRBV20-1	TRBJ2-7	TRBD2	CSASDGRLARNEQYF	TGCAGTGCTAGTGATGGGAGACTAGCTCGAAACGAGCAGTACTTC
NA	19	TRBV7-9	TRBJ2-4	NA	CASSQAPGTVPLAKNIQYF	TGTGCCAGCAGCCAGGCCCCCGGGACGGTGCCTCTAGCCAAAAACATTCAGTACTTC
NA	13	TRBV5-1	TRBJ2-3	NA	CASSYAPGDTQYF	TGCGCCAGCAGCTATGCCCCGGGAGATACGCAGTATTTT
NA	15	TRBV7-3	TRBJ1-1	NA	CASSLLRPSNTEAFF	TGTGCCAGCAGCTTGCTGAGGCCCTCGAACACTGAAGCTTTCTTT
NA	15	TRBV28	TRBJ2-7	NA	CASSLVKGGVHEQYF	TGTGCCAGCAGTTTAGTAAAAGGGGGAGTCCACGAGCAGTACTTC
NA	15	TRBV7-9	TRBJ2-1	TRBD1	CASSLTGTGVNEQFF	TGTGCCAGCAGCTTAACCGGGACAGGGGTAAATGAGCAGTTCTTC
NA	16	TRBV6-2/TRBV6-3	TRBJ1-2	TRBD1	CASSRPPGTGNYGYTF	TGTGCCAGCAGTCGGCCGCCCGGGACAGGGAACTATGGCTACACCTTC
NA	14	TRBV6-5	TRBJ2-2	NA	CASSEGANTGELFF	TGTGCCAGCAGCGAGGGTGCGAACACCGGGGAGCTGTTTTTT
once	15	TRBV6-1	TRBJ1-4	NA	CASSEIGIMGEKLFF	TGTGCCAGCAGTGAAATTGGAATAATGGGTGAAAAACTGTTTTTT
few	16	TRBV5-5	TRBJ2-3	NA	CASSLAGSPSTDTQYF	TGTGCCAGCAGCTTGGCGGGGAGCCCGAGCACAGATACGCAGTATTTT
few	12	TRBV6-2/TRBV6-3	TRBJ1-2	NA	CASSYVQYGYTF	TGTGCCAGCAGTTACGTGCAGTATGGCTACACCTTC
NA	15	TRBV7-9	TRBJ2-1	NA	CASRPTAKGLYEQFF	TGTGCCAGCAGGCCTACCGCGAAGGGGCTCTATGAGCAGTTCTTC
NA	15	TRBV10-3	TRBJ2-5	TRBD1	CAITIGQGRWETQYF	TGTGCCATCACTATAGGACAGGGGCGATGGGAGACCCAGTACTTC
NA	11	TRBV20-1	TRBJ1-2	TRBD1	CSGDRGYGYTF	TGCAGTGGTGACAGGGGGTATGGCTACACCTTC
many	17	TRBV4-1	TRBJ2-7	TRBD2	CASSPMYGGFSLYEQYF	TGCGCCAGCAGCCCGATGTACGGGGGGTTCTCTCTCTACGAGCAGTACTTC
NA	14	TRBV6-5	TRBJ1-2	TRBD1	CASRSLGQGGSYTF	TGTGCCAGCAGGAGTCTGGGACAGGGGGGGAGCTACACCTTC
NA	12	TRBV29-1	TRBJ1-1	NA	CSAGRGATEAFF	TGCAGCGCTGGACGGGGGGCAACTGAAGCTTTCTTT
NA	16	TRBV7-6	TRBJ2-3	TRBD1	CASSLIGQGPGDTQYF	TGTGCCAGCAGCTTAATCGGACAGGGTCCGGGAGATACGCAGTATTTT
few	15	TRBV6-1	TRBJ2-4	TRBD2	CASSPSSGGLNIQYF	TGTGCCAGCAGTCCGAGCAGCGGGGGGCTGAACATTCAGTACTTC
few	15	TRBV4-3	TRBJ2-1	TRBD1	CASSQDAQGARRQFF	TGCGCCAGCAGCCAAGATGCACAGGGGGCGCGTAGGCAGTTCTTC
NA	15	TRBV7-2	TRBJ2-1	TRBD2	CASSLAPGGHNEQFF	TGTGCCAGCAGCTTAGCGCCGGGGGGGCACAATGAGCAGTTCTTC
NA	15	TRBV10-3	TRBJ1-2	TRBD1	CAIRQGQGASYGYTF	TGTGCCATCAGGCAGGGACAGGGGGCATCCTATGGCTACACCTTC
once	14	TRBV5-6	TRBJ2-2	NA	CASSTGDNPGELFF	TGTGCCAGCAGCACCGGAGACAACCCAGGGGAGCTGTTTTTT
NA	15	TRBV15	TRBJ2-1	NA	CATSREGGPTYEQFF	TGTGCCACCAGCAGAGAGGGGGGGCCCACCTACGAGCAGTTCTTC
NA	16	TRBV5-1	TRBJ2-2	NA	CASSPDPGGDTGELFF	TGCGCCAGCAGCCCTGATCCGGGGGGCGACACCGGGGAGCTGTTTTTT
NA	17	TRBV9	TRBJ1-1	NA	CASSVDGSEGWDTEAFF	TGTGCCAGCAGCGTAGATGGGAGTGAGGGATGGGACACTGAAGCTTTCTTT
NA	18	TRBV4-2	TRBJ2-3	TRBD2	CASSLKTSGGPWGDTQYF	TGTGCCAGCAGCTTAAAGACTAGCGGGGGCCCCTGGGGAGATACGCAGTATTTT
few	14	TRBV18	TRBJ1-2	NA	CASSPSGEGFGYTF	TGTGCCAGCTCACCGTCAGGGGAAGGATTTGGCTACACCTTC
few	16	TRBV9	TRBJ1-6	NA	CASSPGTVLYNSPLHF	TGTGCCAGCAGCCCCGGGACGGTCCTCTATAATTCACCCCTCCACTTT
NA	17	TRBV5-5	TRBJ2-1	TRBD1	CASSLRSPGQGMNEQFF	TGTGCCAGCAGCTTAAGATCTCCGGGACAGGGTATGAATGAGCAGTTCTTC
NA	14	TRBV12-3/TRBV12-4	TRBJ2-7	NA	CASSLGPSPYEQYF	TGTGCCAGCAGTCTCGGGCCGTCACCCTACGAGCAGTACTTC
NA	15	TRBV28	TRBJ2-1	TRBD2	CATFNGGGTYNEQFF	TGTGCCACATTCAACGGGGGGGGTACCTACAATGAGCAGTTCTTC
NA	13	TRBV6-2/TRBV6-3	TRBJ2-1	NA	CASSQLQGGEQFF	TGTGCCAGCAGTCAGTTACAGGGTGGTGAGCAGTTCTTC
NA	15	TRBV4-1	TRBJ2-7	TRBD1	CASSPESDRGYEQYF	TGCGCCAGCAGCCCCGAATCTGACAGGGGCTACGAGCAGTACTTC
NA	13	TRBV2	TRBJ1-2	TRBD1	CASSEARGAGYTF	TGTGCCAGCAGTGAAGCCAGGGGGGCTGGCTACACCTTC
NA	14	TRBV10-3	TRBJ2-7	NA	CAIMDGTRPYEQYF	TGTGCCATCATGGACGGGACACGACCCTACGAGCAGTACTTC
once	15	TRBV5-1	TRBJ1-1	TRBD1	CANQRTGTMNTEAFF	TGCGCCAACCAAAGGACAGGGACGATGAACACTGAAGCTTTCTTT
NA	15	TRBV11-2	TRBJ2-7	TRBD2	CASSLSSERGREQYF	TGTGCCAGCAGCTTAAGTTCGGAGCGGGGGCGCGAGCAGTACTTC
few	15	TRBV2	TRBJ2-1	TRBD2	CASSEWASGGTPKFF	TGTGCCAGCAGTGAGTGGGCTAGCGGGGGGACTCCGAAGTTCTTC
NA	15	TRBV7-2	TRBJ1-1	NA	CASSLASTTNTEAFF	TGTGCCAGCAGCTTAGCCTCTACGACGAACACTGAAGCTTTCTTT
NA	15	TRBV4-3	TRBJ1-6	NA	CASSQGRQGLDPLHF	TGCGCCAGCAGCCAAGGAAGGCAGGGTCTTGATCCCCTCCACTTT
NA	12	TRBV6-2/TRBV6-3	TRBJ1-1	NA	CASREMNTEAFF	TGTGCCAGCAGGGAAATGAACACTGAAGCTTTCTTT